The entry that follows covers one TCR beta chain sequence. This sample was taken from a study of blood T cell repertoires in COVID-19. In the study overall: Both acute and convalescent COVID-19 samples were obtained from the United States, Italy and Spain. PBMCs, B-cell-depleted T cells, or T cells were the source of the cDNA or gDNA that made up the material.

Original analysis: By means of reference gene primer amplification, nucleated cell counts were estimated. Repertoires were generated with immunoSEQ multiplex PCR, while TCRdb's copy carries only in-frame clones and drops some. V, J and clone size derive from that table, while D and trimming were established from the DNA sequence. Among some 130,000 clones listed, more than 80% were seen once. The sample was peripheral blood. The sequence derives from a human donor in a cohort sampled during active COVID-19.

CDR3 in amino acids: CASRSAGRDNEQFF. CDR3 coding DNA: TGTGCCAGCAGATCTGCAGGGAGGGACAATGAGCAGTTCTTC. V gene TRBV2 combines with J gene TRBJ2-1, with 7 bases aligning to TRBD2. The germline V gene encodes CDR1 SNHLY and CDR2 FYNNEI. The CDR3 extends over 14 amino acids. V shed 6 bases and J 5 bases; nucleotides not matched to a gene: 7.